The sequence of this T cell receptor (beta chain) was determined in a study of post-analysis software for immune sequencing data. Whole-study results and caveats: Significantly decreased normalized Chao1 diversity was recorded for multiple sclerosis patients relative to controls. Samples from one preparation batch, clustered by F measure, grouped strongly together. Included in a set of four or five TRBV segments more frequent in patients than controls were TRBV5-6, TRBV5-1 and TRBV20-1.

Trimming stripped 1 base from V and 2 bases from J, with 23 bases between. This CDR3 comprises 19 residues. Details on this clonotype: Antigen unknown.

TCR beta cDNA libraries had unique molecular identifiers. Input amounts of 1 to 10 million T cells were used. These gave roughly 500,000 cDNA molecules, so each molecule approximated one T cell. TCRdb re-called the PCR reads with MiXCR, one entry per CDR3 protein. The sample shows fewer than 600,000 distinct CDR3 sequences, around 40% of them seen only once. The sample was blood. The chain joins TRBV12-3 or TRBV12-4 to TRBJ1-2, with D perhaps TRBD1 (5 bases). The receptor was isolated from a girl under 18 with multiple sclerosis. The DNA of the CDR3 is TGTGCCAGCAGTTTAGTTCGGAGTTGGGGCAGGTCTATAAACTATGGCTACACCTTC. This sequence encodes CASSLVRSWGRSINYGYTF.